A single T cell receptor (beta chain) is shown here with its context. The data were taken from a study of naive and memory T cell subsets. The beta constant-region primer was an equimolar mix of two oligonucleotides covering TRBC1 and TRBC2. Ligated cDNA was amplified by four rounds of PCR with nested alpha and beta constant-region primers and SP2. One entry per CDR3 protein results from TCRdb running MiXCR on the UMI-ligation and nested PCR reads. The profile shows 140,000 to 150,000 distinct CDR3 sequences, 17% of them singletons. The V and J ends lost 4 bases and 5 bases respectively, with 18 bases between them. The CDR3 consists of 15 residues. Germline V gene data show CDR1 as MNHEY and CDR2 as SVGEGT.

The chain uses TRBV6-2 or TRBV6-3 and TRBJ2-7, with D tentatively TRBD1 or TRBD2 (5 bases each). The receptor comes from a human donor in good health. The sequenced material came from naive CD4+ T cells from blood. The CDR3 reads CASSSTRTDMDEQYF. The CDR3 region has the DNA TGTGCCAGCAGTTCAACTAGGACGGACATGGACGAGCAGTACTTC.